This TCR beta chain was sequenced in a study of T cell responses to AZD1222 COVID-19 vaccine. V gave up 7 bases and J gave up 1 base, with 4 bases separating them. The V gene's germline CDR1 is MDHEN and CDR2 SYDVKM. CDR3 length equals 11 residues. The repertoire was sequenced with immunoSEQ multiplex PCR; TCRdb's copy has only in-frame clones and lacks some. In the table there are approximately 200,000 clones, almost 95% of which are singletons. The sequenced sample was peripheral blood, obtained on day 0 of AZD1222 vaccination. The clonotype comes from an adult in good health. The chain recombines TRBV28 with TRBJ1-1; D not certain. The CDR3 loop is CASTQNTEAFF. The CDR3 bases are TGTGCCAGCACCCAGAACACTGAAGCTTTCTTT.